A single sample gave rise to the 15 T cell receptor beta chains below, sequenced in a study of shared clonotypes between healthy human individuals (dated by TCRdb to the early 2020s). Library prep was done by the immunoSEQ multiplex PCR assay. In TCRdb, the immuneACCESS table is reduced to in-frame sequences with V and J assigned. These tables do not hold every clone; where another copy was compared, an unresolved V gene accounts for under half, and the others remain unexplained. A total of about 380,000 clones appear in this sample, 90% to 98% of them only once. About 0.32% of the sample goes to the ten largest clones. Sequencing was done on a sample of memory CD8+ T cells sorted from blood. In the paper's terms, the cell subset or site label means: CD45RO+ cells pooled with CCR7-negative TemRA cells. Receptor source: a man younger than 40 in good health.

The CDR3 region is CASSLGQATGELFF. The CDR3 region has the DNA TGTGCCAGCAGCCTGGGACAGGCCACCGGGGAGCTGTTTTTT. The chain links TRBV4-2 to TRBJ2-2; 8 bases are a match to TRBD1. There are 14 residues in the CDR3. Trimming removed 4 bases from V and 4 bases from J; junction bases left unmatched: 2. From germline, CDR1 is LGHNA and CDR2 YNFKEQ.

The gene calls are TRBV28 and TRBJ2-7, with TRBD2 matching over 9 bases. CDR1 MDHEN and CDR2 SYDVKM come from the germline V gene. CDR3 length: 13 residues. V lost 4 bases and J lost 6; bases outside the gene matches: 4. The CDR3 DNA reads TGTGCCAGCAGTTCGGCGGGAGGGGTCGAGCAGTACTTC. Translated, it gives CASSSAGGVEQYF.

This chain uses TRBV5-4 with TRBJ1-4, with 10 bases aligning to TRBD1. CDR1 is SGHNT, CDR2 YYREEE, per germline (reference sequence). This CDR3 region has 15 residues. The V gene end was trimmed by 0 bases and the J gene end by 8 bases; junction bases not matched to a gene: 4. The CDR3 region is CASSLADRGQEKLFF. DNA for the CDR3: TGTGCCAGCAGCTTGGCCGACAGGGGGCAGGAAAAACTGTTTTTT.

The rearrangement joins TRBV19 to TRBJ2-2, with D possibly being TRBD2 (6 bases). Germline values: CDR1 LNHDA, CDR2 SQIVND (reference sequence). The CDR3 totals 13 residues. V was shortened by 11 bases and J by 5 bases, with 15 bases between the two germline ends. The CDR3 DNA reads as TGTGCCGCCCGGTTGGGGGGAACCGGGGAGCTGTTTTTT. It translates to CAARLGGTGELFF. The full variable domain, completed using reference TRBV19 and TRBJ2-2, is DGGITQSPKYLFRKEGQNVTLSCEQNLNHDAMYWYRQDPGQGLRLIYYSQIVNDFQKGDIAEGYSVSREKKESFPLTVTSAQKNPTAFYLCAARLGGTGELFFGEGSRLTVL.

The chain is built from TRBV28 and TRBJ2-7; TRBD2 matches at 7 bases. The CDR3 covers 15 residues. With 8 bases clipped from V and 2 bases from J, the junction kept 12 bases outside the gene matches. CDR1 MDHEN and CDR2 SYDVKM come from the germline V gene. The CDR3 loop reads CASLSSLAVTYEQYF. The CDR3 region has the DNA TGTGCCAGCCTATCATCCCTAGCGGTCACCTACGAGCAGTACTTC.

The chain combines TRBV19 with TRBJ2-6, with TRBD2 matching 13 bases. The germline V gene encodes CDR1 LNHDA and CDR2 SQIVND (reference sequence). The CDR3 consists of 18 residues. V gave up 6 bases and J gave up 0 bases; unmatched junction bases: 5. For the CDR3, the DNA is TGTGCCAGTAGGACGACTAGCGGGGGGACCTCTGGGGCCAACGTCCTGACTTTC. This gives the protein CASRTTSGGTSGANVLTF.

The chain couples TRBV5-1 to TRBJ1-3; D gene unclear. The length of the CDR3 is 14 residues. Germline V gene lookup returns CDR1 SGHRS and CDR2 YFSETQ. Trimming shortened V by 0 bases and J by 0 bases, and 4 bases separated the two germline ends. CDR3 bases: TGCGCCAGCAGCTTGGGGGTCTCTGGAAACACCATATATTTT. It encodes CASSLGVSGNTIYF. Full variable domain (missing parts from reference TRBV5-1 and TRBJ1-3): KAGVTQTPRYLIKTRGQQVTLSCSPISGHRSVSWYQQTPGQGLQFLFEYFSETQRNKGNFPGRFSGRQFSNSRSEMNVSTLELGDSALYLCASSLGVSGNTIYFGEGSWLTVV.

This chain connects TRBV6-5 to TRBJ2-4; D may be TRBD1 or TRBD2 (5 bases each). CDR1 is MNHEY, CDR2 SVGAGI, per germline. The CDR3 has 14 amino acids. Between the trimmed V and J ends, which lost 6 bases and 0 bases, there was a span of 9 bases. The CDR3 coding sequence is TGTGCCAGCAGCCAAGGGACAGCCAAAAACATTCAGTACTTC. It codes for CASSQGTAKNIQYF.

The gene calls are TRBV7-6 and TRBJ1-2; 7 nucleotides align to TRBD1. Germline trimming cut 5 bases from V and 4 bases from J; bases unmatched to any gene: 7. In germline, CDR1 is SGHVS, CDR2 FNYEAQ. The CDR3 consists of 14 residues. In DNA, the CDR3 is TGTGCCAGCAGCCCTCGGGCAGGGGGCTATGGCTACACCTTC. Protein: CASSPRAGGYGYTF. The variable domain in full, completed from reference TRBV7-6 and TRBJ1-2, reads GAGVSQSPRYKVTKRGQDVALRCDPISGHVSLYWYRQALGQGPEFLTYFNYEAQQDKSGLPNDRFSAERPEGSISTLTIQRTEQRDSAMYRCASSPRAGGYGYTFGSGTRLTVV.

This chain links TRBV5-1 with TRBJ2-6; D gene ambiguous. The V gene's germline CDR1 is SGHRS and CDR2 YFSETQ. The V and J ends lost 1 base and 0 bases respectively, with 2 bases between them. There are 14 residues in the CDR3. CDR3 sequence reads: CASSLFSGANVLTF. CDR3 sequence (DNA): TGCGCCAGCAGCTTGTTCTCTGGGGCCAACGTCCTGACTTTC. Variable domain in full (rest from reference TRBV5-1 and TRBJ2-6): KAGVTQTPRYLIKTRGQQVTLSCSPISGHRSVSWYQQTPGQGLQFLFEYFSETQRNKGNFPGRFSGRQFSNSRSEMNVSTLELGDSALYLCASSLFSGANVLTFGAGSRLTVL.

This chain links TRBV9 with TRBJ2-2; 7 nucleotides match TRBD2. After removal of 5 bases from V and 0 bases from J, the junction contained 7 bases not matched to a gene. This CDR3 is built from 16 residues. Germline-derived CDR1 and CDR2 are SGDLS and YYNGEE. Written as DNA, the CDR3 is TGTGCCAGCAGTCGTAGCCTAGCGGCGAACACCGGGGAGCTGTTTTTT. It specifies CASSRSLAANTGELFF.

Concerning this clone itself: The sample has other DNA sequences that encode this CDR3 too. This rearrangement joins TRBV4-1 to TRBJ2-1, with D possibly being TRBD2 (6 bases). V lost 1 base, J lost 9 bases, and 7 bases lay in between. The CDR3 loop spans 12 amino acids. The germline gives CDR1 MGHRA, CDR2 YSYEKL. As DNA, the CDR3 is TGCGCCAGCAGCCAAGTCGGGGGTGAGCAGTTCTTC. This codes for CASSQVGGEQFF.

The sample holds one count of this clone. The rearrangement joins TRBV6-1 to TRBJ2-7; either TRBD1 or TRBD2 may supply D (5 bases each). Germline V CDR1 and CDR2: MNHNS, SASEGT. There are 14 residues in the CDR3. V shed 11 bases and J shed 4 bases, with 21 bases lying between them. The CDR3: CASSTLGVVYEQYF. DNA of the CDR3: TGTGCCTCCTCGACCTTGGGGGTGGTTTACGAGCAGTACTTC.

The chain has TRBV30 and TRBJ2-5; 9 bases fit TRBD1. Trimming removed 0 bases from V and 3 bases from J; junction bases left unmatched: 11. Germline V gene data show CDR1 as GTSNPN and CDR2 as SVGIG (reference sequence). The CDR3 is 17 amino acids. CDR3: CAWSVFRTWTGEETQYF. CDR3 nucleotides: TGTGCCTGGAGTGTATTTAGGACATGGACAGGGGAAGAGACCCAGTACTTC.

This rearrangement joins TRBV5-5 to TRBJ2-7; TRBD1 aligns across 11 bases. The V and J ends lost 4 bases and 3 bases, in that order; junction bases with no gene match: 6. Germline V CDR1 and CDR2: SGHKS, YYEKEE (reference sequence). The CDR3 runs to 15 residues. The CDR3 nucleotides are TGTGCCAGCAGCCCCTGGACAGGGGGCGGCTACGAGCAGTACTTC. Translation: CASSPWTGGGYEQYF.